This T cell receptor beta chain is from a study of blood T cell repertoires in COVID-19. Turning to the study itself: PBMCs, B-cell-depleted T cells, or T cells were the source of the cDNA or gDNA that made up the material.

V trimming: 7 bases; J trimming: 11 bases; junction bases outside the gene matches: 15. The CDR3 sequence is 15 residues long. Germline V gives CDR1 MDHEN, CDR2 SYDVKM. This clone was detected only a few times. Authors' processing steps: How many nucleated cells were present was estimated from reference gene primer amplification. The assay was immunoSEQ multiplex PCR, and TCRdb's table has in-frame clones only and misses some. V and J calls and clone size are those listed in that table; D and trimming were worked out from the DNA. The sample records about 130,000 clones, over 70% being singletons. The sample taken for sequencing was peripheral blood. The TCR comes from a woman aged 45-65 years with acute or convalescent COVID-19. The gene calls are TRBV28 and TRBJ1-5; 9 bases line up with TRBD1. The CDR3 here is CASTITGGAGTAQHF. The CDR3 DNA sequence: TGTGCCAGCACCATAACAGGGGGCGCAGGAACAGCCCAGCATTTT.